Each of the 19 T cell receptor beta chains below was sequenced from the same sample in a study of T cells in Graves' hyperthyroidism and ophthalmopathy (dated by TCRdb to about 2019). Library preparation was by multiplex PCR. The data were produced on an Illumina HiSeq 2000. Amplification of TCR beta CDR3 regions was carried out from RNA transcripts. The TCR CDR3 was subjected to a first round of RT-PCR using the HTBI primer set and the Qiagen OneStep RT-PCR kit. TCRdb reanalyzed the raw reads on its own, using fastp at Q25 for trimming and MiXCR for clone calling, and kept in-frame beta chains. Here each entry gathers all rows of one CDR3 protein and keeps the most common genes and DNA. This sample lists about 350,000 distinct CDR3 sequences; roughly 15% were detected once. The top ten clonotypes cover 15% to 20% of the sample. The source material was blood. Receptor source: a woman aged 55-70 years with Graves' ophthalmopathy.

This clonotype has a handful of counts. The V call is TRBV19, the J call TRBJ2-2, with TRBD1 identical over 8 bases. The CDR3 contains 16 residues. Germline V gene data show CDR1 as LNHDA and CDR2 as SQIVND (reference sequence). V lost 1 base, J lost 5 bases, and 6 bases stayed unmatched. The CDR3 DNA is TGTGCCAGTAGTATAGGACAGGGGACCGGAACCGGGGAGCTGTTTTTT. It codes for CASSIGQGTGTGELFF.

This clonotype was observed many times. V and J are TRBV20-1 and TRBJ1-6, with 7 bases aligning to TRBD1. V trimming: 2 bases; J trimming: 8 bases; junction bases outside the gene matches: 3. This CDR3 is 13 amino acids long. Looked up from germline, CDR1 is DFQATT and CDR2 is SNEGSKA (reference sequence). CDR3 nucleotides: TGCAGTGCTAGAAGGGGACAGCATTCACCCCTCCACTTT. Translated, it gives CSARRGQHSPLHF.

This clonotype showed up just a few times. This chain links TRBV12-5 with TRBJ2-1; D could derive from TRBD1 or TRBD2 (6 bases each). The germline CDR1 and CDR2 sequences are LGHNT and FRNRAP. CDR3 length: 15 amino acids. V was shortened by 6 bases and J by 4 bases, with 16 bases between the two germline ends. The CDR3 here is CASGPPGGPYNEQFF. The CDR3 DNA is TGTGCTAGTGGCCCCCCCGGGGGCCCTTACAATGAGCAGTTCTTC.

At least ten counts were recorded for this clonotype. The chain is built from TRBV3-1 and TRBJ2-7; TRBD2 agrees at 7 bases. The CDR3 totals 15 residues. V lost 1 base and J lost 2; bases outside the gene matches: 5. Germline lookup yields CDR1 LGHDT and CDR2 YNNKEL (reference sequence). CDR3 loop: CASSQGPLATYEQYF. The DNA of the CDR3 is TGTGCCAGCAGCCAAGGCCCACTAGCGACCTACGAGCAGTACTTC.

This chain's CDR3 is CASSLDSLYNEQFF. The CDR3 nucleotides read TGTGCCAGCAGCTTGGACAGCTTATACAATGAGCAGTTCTTC. The rearrangement joins TRBV7-9 to TRBJ2-1; a possible D gene is TRBD1 (6 bases). Germline V gene lookup returns CDR1 SEHNR and CDR2 FQNEAQ (reference sequence). Between the trimmed V and J ends, which lost 3 bases and 4 bases, there was a span of 10 bases. This CDR3 has 14 amino acids.

This clonotype was detected a few times. The chain carries TRBV12-3 or TRBV12-4 and TRBJ2-1; 10 bases agree with TRBD2. The V segment lost 3 bases and the J segment 8 bases; nucleotides outside the gene matches: 10. The CDR3 has 16 amino acids. The CDR3, as DNA: TGTGCCAGCAGTTTCCACCTAGCGGGAGCTGGAGATGAGCAGTTCTTC. The encoded protein is CASSFHLAGAGDEQFF.

This clonotype appeared many times. The V call is TRBV12-3 or TRBV12-4, the J call TRBJ1-5; tentative D call: TRBD1 (5 bases). Trimming shortened V by 1 base and J by 7 bases, and 14 bases separated the two germline ends. The CDR3 has 15 residues. Here the CDR3 reads CASSLGDGGRQPQHF. The CDR3 DNA reads as TGTGCCAGCAGTTTAGGGGACGGTGGGCGGCAGCCCCAGCATTTT.

This clonotype came up a few times. This chain connects TRBV19 to TRBJ1-5; D remains ambiguous. The V end was cut by 3 bases, the J end by 6 bases, with 9 bases between. Germline values: CDR1 LNHDA, CDR2 SQIVND (reference sequence). This CDR3 is 13 amino acids long. CDR3 sequence reads: CASSIRFGQPQHF. Here the CDR3 DNA reads TGTGCCAGTAGTATCCGGTTTGGTCAGCCCCAGCATTTT. Combining the CDR3 with reference TRBV19 and TRBJ1-5 gives the whole variable domain DGGITQSPKYLFRKEGQNVTLSCEQNLNHDAMYWYRQDPGQGLRLIYYSQIVNDFQKGDIAEGYSVSREKKESFPLTVTSAQKNPTAFYLCASSIRFGQPQHFGDGTRLSIL.

This clonotype was counted ten times or more. The V gene is TRBV9, the J gene TRBJ2-3; D ambiguous. The germline V gene encodes CDR1 SGDLS and CDR2 YYNGEE. V lost 0 bases and J 2 bases, leaving 7 bases between the germline ends. The CDR3 runs 14 residues. The CDR3 loop is CASSVGRTTDTQYF. CDR3 DNA: TGTGCCAGCAGCGTAGGCAGGACCACAGATACGCAGTATTTT.

This clonotype appeared many times. The rearrangement joins TRBV3-1 to TRBJ1-2; D remains unclear. CDR1 and CDR2 (germline): LGHDT, YNNKEL (reference sequence). The V end was cut by 3 bases, the J end by 3 bases, with 5 bases between. This CDR3 has 12 amino acids. CDR3 in amino acids: CASSHLDYGYTF. The CDR3 DNA sequence: TGTGCCAGCAGCCATCTGGACTATGGCTACACCTTC.

This clonotype was seen repeatedly, ten times or more. This chain connects TRBV7-2 to TRBJ2-1; D is unclear. Trimming took off 1 base at V and 9 bases at J, with 10 bases between the two ends. The germline gives CDR1 SGHTA, CDR2 FQGNSA. This CDR3 has 13 amino acids. The CDR3: CASSLGQRVEQFF. The CDR3 bases are TGTGCCAGCAGCTTAGGTCAGCGAGTTGAGCAGTTCTTC.

This clonotype appeared a few times. Written as DNA, the CDR3 is TGTGCCAGCAGCGCGGAACAGGGGGATGAGCAGTTCTTC. Its protein is CASSAEQGDEQFF. The V call is TRBV7-2, the J call TRBJ2-1; TRBD1 matches at 8 bases. The junction had 5 bases not matched to a gene; V was cut back by 5 bases and J by 8 bases. Germline V gives CDR1 SGHTA, CDR2 FQGNSA. The CDR3 extends over 13 amino acids.

This clonotype was seen only a few times. V and J are TRBV25-1 and TRBJ1-1; D is uncertain. CDR1 is MGHDK, CDR2 SYGVNS, per germline. V was shortened by 4 bases and J by 1 base, with 7 bases between the two germline ends. This CDR3 has 13 amino acids. CDR3 in DNA: TGTGCCAGCAGTGGGCTGGGGAACACTGAAGCTTTCTTT. Translation: CASSGLGNTEAFF. The full variable domain, rest sourced from reference TRBV25-1 and TRBJ1-1, is EADIYQTPRYLVIGTGKKITLECSQTMGHDKMYWYQQDPGMELHLIHYSYGVNSTEKGDLSSESTVSRIRTEHFPLTLESARPSHTSQYLCASSGLGNTEAFFGQGTRLTVV.

This clonotype was detected many times. The V call is TRBV11-1, the J call TRBJ2-4, with D maybe TRBD2 (6 bases). Trimming left V 2 bases short and J 2 bases short, with 10 bases between. This CDR3 is 15 amino acids long. Germline CDR1 is SGHAT and CDR2 is FQDESV (reference sequence). The CDR3 region has the DNA TGTGCCAGCAGCTTACAGGGAGGATCCAAAAACATTCAGTACTTC. Amino acid sequence: CASSLQGGSKNIQYF.

The chain couples TRBV27 to TRBJ2-7; D could derive from TRBD1 or TRBD2 (5 bases each). The CDR3 length is 14 residues. Germline values: CDR1 MNHEY, CDR2 SMNVEV (reference sequence). Between the trimmed V and J ends, which lost 5 bases and 2 bases, there was a span of 13 bases. The CDR3 DNA sequence: TGTGCCAGCAGTGACCCGGGACGACCCTACGAGCAGTACTTC. Amino acids: CASSDPGRPYEQYF.

V and J are TRBV24-1 and TRBJ2-7; D is perhaps TRBD1 (5 bases). The germline CDR1 and CDR2 sequences are KGHDR and SFDVKD. The V end was cut by 5 bases, the J end by 9 bases, with 22 bases between. The CDR3 spans 15 residues. CDR3: CATSVAPKGPERQYF. The CDR3 region has the DNA TGTGCCACCAGTGTGGCCCCAAAGGGGCCCGAAAGGCAGTACTTC.

This clonotype was seen ten or more times. The gene calls are TRBV12-3 or TRBV12-4 and TRBJ2-6; possibly TRBD2 for D (6 bases). There are 15 residues in the CDR3. Trimming stripped 3 bases from V and 4 bases from J, with 10 bases between. The CDR3 loop is CASSLEGQGANVLTF. In DNA, the CDR3 is TGTGCCAGCAGTTTGGAGGGGCAGGGGGCCAACGTCCTGACTTTC.

Regarding this clonotype: A clone one base away is much larger, so this may be a read error. The rearrangement joins TRBV7-3 to TRBJ2-1, with 10 bases aligning to TRBD1. The CDR3 contains 14 residues. Germline V gene data show CDR1 as SGHTA and CDR2 as FQGTGA. Trimming cost V 8 bases and J 8 bases; bases outside gene matches: 9. Here the CDR3 DNA reads TGTGCCAGCGGCCGGACAGGGGGATGGGATGAGCAGTTCTTC. Protein product: CASGRTGGWDEQFF.

The chain carries TRBV14 and TRBJ2-7; D not resolved. The V end was cut by 0 bases, the J end by 6 bases, with 9 bases between. The CDR3 length is 13 residues. Germline CDR1 reads SGHDN; CDR2 reads FVKESK. This chain's CDR3 is CASSQDQASEQYF. For the CDR3, the DNA is TGTGCCAGCAGCCAAGACCAGGCTTCCGAGCAGTACTTC.